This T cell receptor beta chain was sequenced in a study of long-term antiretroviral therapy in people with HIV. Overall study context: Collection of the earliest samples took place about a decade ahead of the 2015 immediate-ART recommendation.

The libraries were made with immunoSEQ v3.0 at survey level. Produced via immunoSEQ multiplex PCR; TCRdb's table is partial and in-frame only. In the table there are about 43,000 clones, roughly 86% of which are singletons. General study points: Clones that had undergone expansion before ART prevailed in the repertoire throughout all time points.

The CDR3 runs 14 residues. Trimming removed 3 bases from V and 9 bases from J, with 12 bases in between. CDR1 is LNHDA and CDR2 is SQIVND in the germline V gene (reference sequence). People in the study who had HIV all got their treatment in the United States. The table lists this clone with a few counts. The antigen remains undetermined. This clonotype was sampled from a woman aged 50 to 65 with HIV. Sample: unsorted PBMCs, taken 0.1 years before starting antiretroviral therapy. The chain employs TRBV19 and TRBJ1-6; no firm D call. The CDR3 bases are TGTGCCAGTAGTATCATGGACCAAGGTTCACCCCTCCACTTT. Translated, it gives CASSIMDQGSPLHF.